This T cell receptor beta chain was sequenced during a study of T cells in Graves' hyperthyroidism and ophthalmopathy. CDR3 length equals 12 residues. V lost 8 bases and J 9 bases, leaving 13 bases between the germline ends. In germline, CDR1 is MNHNS, CDR2 SASEGT. Concerning this clonotype: The target antigen is unknown.

General study points: Classification by a 13 V-J model distinguished ophthalmopathy from stable hyperthyroidism.

The source material, RNA transcripts, was used to amplify TCR beta CDR3 regions. The study used the HTBI primer set for a first-round RT-PCR of the TCR CDR3. MiXCR, run by TCRdb on the multiplex PCR reads, gives a single entry per CDR3 protein. The sample comprises roughly 300,000 distinct CDR3 sequences, roughly 20% of which are singletons, and approximately 54% rests with the top ten. The chain recombines TRBV6-1 with TRBJ1-4; D unclear. Input material: blood. This TCR derives from a woman in her forties or fifties with Graves' hyperthyroidism. The CDR3 reads CASGGGSKKLFF. The DNA of the CDR3 is TGTGCCAGCGGAGGAGGGTCTAAAAAACTGTTTTTT.